The rows below give T cell receptor beta chains drawn from one sample of a study of blood T cell repertoires in COVID-19. Some clones are missing from TCRdb's copy, which holds only in-frame ones; the method was immunoSEQ multiplex PCR. The table has about 150,000 clones, about 85% seen once. Sequenced: peripheral blood. These receptors all come from a man between 65 and 85 years old who had recovered from COVID-19. Each CDR3 is given with its conserved first and last residue. The order of the fields is clone size, V gene, J gene, D gene, CDR3 protein, CDR3 DNA. A D gene is named only where the DNA matches it firmly. Not all rows give a size; the values are once, few, many and, for expanded clones, a class.

few	TRBV19	TRBJ1-1	NA	CASSIPSGSRAFF	TGTGCCAGTAGTATCCCCAGCGGTTCTCGGGCTTTCTTT
NA	TRBV5-1	TRBJ2-1	NA	CASSLPPRGAYNEQFF	TGCGCCAGCAGCTTGCCTCCCAGGGGCGCCTACAATGAGCAGTTCTTC
NA	TRBV4-1	TRBJ1-6	TRBD1	CASSQEGTVSYNSPLHF	TGCGCCAGCAGCCAAGAAGGGACAGTCTCCTATAATTCACCCCTCCACTTT
NA	TRBV28	TRBJ1-2	NA	CASSPQMTGGYTF	TGTGCCAGCAGTCCGCAAATGACAGGTGGCTACACCTTC
NA	TRBV5-1	TRBJ1-6	NA	CASSLDRQVNSPLHF	TGCGCCAGCAGCCTGGACAGACAGGTTAATTCACCCCTCCACTTT
NA	TRBV9	TRBJ2-1	NA	CASSVRGEGEQFF	TGTGCCAGCAGCGTAAGGGGGGAGGGTGAGCAGTTCTTC
NA	TRBV27	TRBJ2-7	TRBD2	CASSLSFSGTYEQYF	TGTGCCAGCAGTTTGAGCTTTAGCGGGACCTACGAGCAGTACTTC
NA	TRBV18	TRBJ1-4	NA	CASSPPTRTNEKLFF	TGTGCCAGCTCACCACCGACACGGACTAATGAAAAACTGTTTTTT
NA	TRBV10-2	TRBJ2-7	TRBD1	CASKGTGGYEQYF	TGCGCCAGCAAAGGGACAGGGGGGTACGAGCAGTACTTC
once	TRBV5-6	TRBJ2-1	TRBD1	CASSFWDRGDEQFF	TGTGCCAGCAGCTTTTGGGACAGGGGAGATGAGCAGTTCTTC
NA	TRBV18	TRBJ1-3	TRBD1	CASSPLQGAKGNTIYF	TGTGCCAGCTCACCACTCCAGGGGGCGAAGGGAAACACCATATATTTT
NA	TRBV7-2	TRBJ2-7	NA	CASSPLADYEQYF	TGTGCCAGCAGCCCCCTGGCCGACTACGAGCAGTACTTC
NA	TRBV3-1/TRBV3-2	TRBJ2-5	TRBD1	CASSLPGQGQETQYF	TGTGCCAGCAGTTTGCCGGGACAGGGGCAAGAGACCCAGTACTTC
NA	TRBV7-9	TRBJ2-1	NA	CASSSSGSREQFF	TGTGCCAGCAGTTCTAGTGGGAGTCGAGAGCAGTTCTTC
NA	TRBV28	TRBJ1-5	TRBD1	CASSLGGRAQQPQHF	TGTGCCAGCAGTCTAGGGGGCAGGGCCCAACAGCCCCAGCATTTT
NA	TRBV28	TRBJ2-7	TRBD1	CASSTGGRREQYF	TGTGCCAGCAGTACAGGGGGCCGTAGGGAGCAGTACTTC
NA	TRBV10-2	TRBJ2-1	TRBD2	CASTPGLANYNEQFF	TGCGCCAGCACCCCGGGACTAGCGAATTACAATGAGCAGTTCTTC
NA	TRBV18	TRBJ1-5	NA	CASSPSQVNQPQHF	TGTGCCAGCTCACCGAGCCAGGTTAATCAGCCCCAGCATTTT
NA	TRBV4-1	TRBJ1-1	NA	CASSHPIGEENAAFF	TGCGCCAGCAGCCACCCCATAGGGGAGGAGAACGCGGCTTTCTTT
once	TRBV11-3	TRBJ2-3	TRBD1	CASSLGQPTDTQYF	TGTGCCAGCAGTCTGGGACAGCCCACGGATACGCAGTATTTT
NA	TRBV25-1	TRBJ1-2	TRBD1	CASSESGQMYGYTF	TGTGCCAGCAGTGAGTCGGGACAGATGTATGGCTACACCTTC
NA	TRBV13	TRBJ2-7	NA	CASSINRDPGEQYF	TGTGCCAGCAGCATAAACAGGGATCCGGGAGAGCAGTACTTC
NA	TRBV7-6	TRBJ2-5	TRBD2	CASSLDHAGGQETQYF	TGTGCCAGCAGCTTGGACCATGCGGGAGGGCAAGAGACCCAGTACTTC
NA	TRBV12-3/TRBV12-4	TRBJ1-5	NA	CASRRGAGQPQHF	TGTGCCAGCAGACGTGGGGCCGGACAGCCCCAGCATTTT
NA	TRBV19	TRBJ2-3	TRBD1	CASSIWGQGTDTQYF	TGTGCCAGTAGTATTTGGGGACAGGGCACAGATACGCAGTATTTT
NA	TRBV6-5	TRBJ2-7	TRBD2	CASVAGGSYEQYF	TGTGCCAGCGTAGCGGGAGGCTCCTACGAGCAGTACTTC
NA	TRBV27	TRBJ2-1	TRBD2	CASSSSPGTSGASGNEQFF	TGTGCCAGCAGTTCCTCACCCGGCACTAGCGGAGCCTCTGGCAATGAGCAGTTCTTC
once	TRBV3-1/TRBV3-2	TRBJ2-2	TRBD2	CASGRVSNTGELFF	TGTGCCAGCGGGAGGGTCAGTAACACCGGGGAGCTGTTTTTT
NA	TRBV5-1	TRBJ2-1	NA	CASSLGLGNEQFF	TGCGCCAGCAGCTTGGGGCTTGGCAATGAGCAGTTCTTC
NA	TRBV5-4	TRBJ1-2	NA	CASSYNSHYGYTF	TGTGCCAGCAGCTACAACAGTCACTATGGCTACACCTTC
once	TRBV6-1	TRBJ1-2	NA	CASSERHVPNYGYTF	TGTGCCAGCAGTGAAAGACATGTCCCTAACTATGGCTACACCTTC
few	TRBV7-3	TRBJ2-2	TRBD1	CASSLMAAGGIGELFF	TGTGCCAGCAGCCTAATGGCTGCAGGGGGAATCGGGGAGCTGTTTTTT
NA	TRBV12-3/TRBV12-4	TRBJ2-3	NA	CASSSIVPDTQYF	TGTGCCAGCAGTTCTATAGTCCCAGATACGCAGTATTTT
NA	TRBV13	TRBJ1-2	NA	CASSLVSGNYGYTF	TGTGCCAGCAGCTTAGTGTCAGGGAACTATGGCTACACCTTC
NA	TRBV6-5	TRBJ2-7	TRBD2	CASSARTSGLYEQYF	TGTGCCAGCAGCGCCAGGACTAGCGGACTTTACGAGCAGTACTTC
NA	TRBV5-4	TRBJ2-3	NA	CASSRDRSTSGRADTQYF	TGTGCCAGCAGCCGGGACAGATCAACTAGCGGCCGAGCAGATACGCAGTATTTT
NA	TRBV5-5	TRBJ2-5	TRBD1	CASRSQGAFYGETQYF	TGTGCCAGCAGGAGCCAGGGGGCGTTTTATGGAGAGACCCAGTACTTC
once	TRBV6-2/TRBV6-3	TRBJ2-5	TRBD2	CASSSSTRLAGRETQYF	TGTGCCAGCAGTTCCTCCACGAGACTAGCGGGTAGAGAGACCCAGTACTTC
NA	TRBV25-1	TRBJ2-7	NA	CASSVGGAVTRYEQYF	TGTGCCAGCAGTGTTGGGGGGGCTGTTACACGCTACGAGCAGTACTTC
NA	TRBV28	TRBJ2-7	TRBD2	CASRLAGGPDEQYF	TGTGCCAGCAGATTAGCGGGAGGGCCCGACGAGCAGTACTTC
once	TRBV6-6	TRBJ2-7	NA	CASSPADSARYEQYF	TGTGCCAGCAGCCCCGCGGACAGCGCTCGATACGAGCAGTACTTC
few	TRBV7-3	TRBJ2-1	NA	CASSLDGGTLMGNEQFF	TGTGCCAGCAGTCTCGACGGCGGGACCCTAATGGGGAATGAGCAGTTCTTC
NA	TRBV11-2	TRBJ2-7	NA	CASSSGLETWYEQYF	TGTGCCAGCAGCTCGGGACTGGAGACATGGTACGAGCAGTACTTC
NA	TRBV5-1	TRBJ1-6	NA	CASRTDTGNSPLHF	TGCGCCAGCAGGACCGACACTGGGAATTCACCCCTCCACTTT
NA	TRBV5-1	TRBJ2-1	TRBD1	CASSPRQGGIDEQFF	TGCGCCAGCAGCCCTCGACAGGGGGGAATTGATGAGCAGTTCTTC
NA	TRBV30	TRBJ2-4	NA	CAWSVLASMSAKNIQYF	TGTGCCTGGAGTGTACTGGCTAGCATGTCAGCCAAAAACATTCAGTACTTC
NA	TRBV7-8	TRBJ2-1	NA	CASSLDGGQGTYNEQFF	TGTGCCAGCAGCTTAGACGGTGGGCAGGGAACCTACAATGAGCAGTTCTTC
NA	TRBV5-1	TRBJ2-1	NA	CASSGDNEQFF	TGCGCCAGCAGCGGAGACAATGAGCAGTTCTTC